This T cell receptor beta chain was sequenced in a study of blood T cells in healthy people across ages. The CDR3 contains 14 residues. With 4 bases removed from V and 2 bases from J, the gap between germline ends came to 12 bases. Germline-derived CDR1 and CDR2 are ENHRY and SYGVKD. With a J-beta primer mix and a sample-barcoded 5' primer, a second PCR ran roughly 7 to 11 cycles. TCRdb reanalysed the 5' RACE reads using MiXCR and keeps one entry per CDR3 protein. The sample holds 450,000 to 700,000 distinct CDR3 sequences; 27% are singletons and the top ten take about 18%. The sample comprised blood. The chain employs TRBV10-3 and TRBJ2-7, with TRBD2 as a possible D gene (6 bases). This receptor was obtained from a woman aged 70 to 79 in good health. The CDR3 nucleotides are TGTGCCATCAGTGGTGGAGGGAGTGCCTACGAGCAGTACTTC. It is translated as CAISGGGSAYEQYF.